A selection of T cell receptor beta chains follows, all from one sample in a study of blood T cell repertoires in COVID-19. Profiling relied on immunoSEQ multiplex PCR, and the TCRdb table lists in-frame clones only, not all of them. The data contain 150,000 to 200,000 clones, more than 80% of them singletons. Sequenced: PBMCs or T cells enriched from blood (not recorded which). The receptor set was obtained from a man between 50 and 59 years old who had recovered from COVID-19. Each CDR3 is given with its conserved first and last residue. D genes are given only for firm matches. Rows give clone size only sometimes, using once, few, many, or a class for an expanded clone.

TRBV4-3,TRBJ1-2,NA,NA,TGCGCCAGCAGCCAAGTAACAGGCCCCTATGGCTACACCTTC,CASSQVTGPYGYTF
TRBV18,TRBJ1-6,NA,NA,TGTGCCAGCTCACCTTTCACCGGCGGGTTTAATTCACCCCTCCACTTT,CASSPFTGGFNSPLHF
TRBV19,TRBJ1-2,once,TRBD1,TGTGCCAGTAGGCCTTCCGGGACAGGGTCATTCGGTGGCTACACCTTC,CASRPSGTGSFGGYTF
TRBV6-4,TRBJ2-3,NA,NA,TGTGCCAGCAGTGATGCTAACCCGGCAGATACGCAGTATTTT,CASSDANPADTQYF
TRBV5-1,TRBJ1-3,few,TRBD1,TGCGCCAGCAGCCCGGGAGCCACAGGGGTTCCTGGAAACACCATATATTTT,CASSPGATGVPGNTIYF
TRBV18,TRBJ1-1,NA,NA,TGTGCCAGCTCACCGGCGGAGAACACTGAAGCTTTCTTT,CASSPAENTEAFF
TRBV5-1,TRBJ1-4,NA,TRBD1,TGCGCCAGCAGCCCCCCGGGACAGGGTGTTACTAATGAAAAACTGTTTTTT,CASSPPGQGVTNEKLFF
TRBV13,TRBJ1-1,NA,NA,TGTGCCAGTCGAGTCCTTCCCGGGTCCTTAGCCAACACTGAAGCTTTCTTT,CASRVLPGSLANTEAFF
TRBV4-3,TRBJ1-2,once,NA,TGCGCCACACAGGGCCCTGGGGGTGGCTACACCTTC,CATQGPGGGYTF
TRBV7-2,TRBJ1-5,NA,NA,TGTGCCAGCAGCTTAGAGGCAGGTCAGCCCCAGCATTTT,CASSLEAGQPQHF
TRBV27,TRBJ2-6,NA,NA,TGTGCCAGCAAGATTACTTCTGGGGCCAACGTCCTGACTTTC,CASKITSGANVLTF
TRBV9,TRBJ2-7,NA,TRBD2,TGTGCCAGCAGCGGACATCGGGAGGGCGACGGAGGCTACGAGCAGTACTTC,CASSGHREGDGGYEQYF
TRBV7-9,TRBJ1-1,few,NA,TGTGCCAGCAGCTTAATGGGGGGAGCTGAAGCTTTCTTT,CASSLMGGAEAFF
TRBV11-2,TRBJ2-5,NA,TRBD2,TGTGCCAGCACCCCCGGAGCGGGGGGGCTGGAGACCCAGTACTTC,CASTPGAGGLETQYF
TRBV7-9,TRBJ1-2,NA,NA,TGTGCCAGCAGCTCGGAGACCGAGTCGGCGGGCTACACCTTC,CASSSETESAGYTF